This T cell receptor (beta chain) comes out of a study of control samples from healthy donors and cancer patients. The length of the CDR3 is 13 residues. V was trimmed by 2 bases and J by 6 bases, leaving 6 bases between them. Germline CDR1 reads KGHDR; CDR2 reads SFDVKD. Produced via immunoSEQ multiplex PCR; TCRdb's table is partial and in-frame only. Of 200,000 or so clones in the sample, around 90% were seen once. This chain connects TRBV24-1 to TRBJ2-2; D is uncertain. Sequencing input: blood. The receptor comes from a man aged 30 to 45 in good health. CDR3 coding DNA: TGTGCCACCAGTGATTCATGGGCCGGGGAGCTGTTTTTT. It codes for CATSDSWAGELFF.